Shown below are 21 T cell receptor beta chains from a single sample sequenced in a study of blood T cell repertoires in COVID-19. Here immunoSEQ multiplex PCR was the method, and the copy in TCRdb shows in-frame clones only, minus some. The sample lists 150,000 to 200,000 clones, 70% to 90% occurring once. Specimen: peripheral blood. These TCRs come from a man aged 60-69 years with acute or convalescent COVID-19.

V usage is TRBV28 and J usage is TRBJ1-1, with D possibly TRBD1 on 5 matching bases. The length of the CDR3 is 16 residues. V lost 5 bases to trimming and J lost 1 base, with 17 bases between them. Germline-derived CDR1 and CDR2 are MDHEN and SYDVKM. In DNA, the CDR3 is TGTGCCAGCAGTCGGGGACGGACTATCGCGAACACTGAAGCTTTCTTT. Encoded protein: CASSRGRTIANTEAFF.

The chain uses TRBV19 and TRBJ2-7; the match to TRBD1 covers 7 bases. This CDR3 has 16 amino acids. V gave up 7 bases and J gave up 0 bases; unmatched junction bases: 12. CDR1 and CDR2 (germline): LNHDA, SQIVND (reference sequence). The CDR3 bases are TGTGCCAGTACTCCGTCCCTCGGGGACAGCTCCTACGAGCAGTACTTC. Translated, it gives CASTPSLGDSSYEQYF.

The sample holds one count of this clone. The chain is built from TRBV6-4 and TRBJ2-1, with 10 bases fitting TRBD2. Germline CDR1 and CDR2: MRHNA and SNTAGT. This CDR3 has 16 residues. Trimming at V came to 5 bases and at J to 4 bases, leaving 8 bases not matched to a gene. The CDR3 loop is CASSPGRAGGYNEQFF. CDR3 DNA: TGTGCCAGCAGTCCCGGGAGAGCGGGAGGGTACAATGAGCAGTTCTTC.

This chain links TRBV3-1 (or the pseudogene TRBV3-2) with TRBJ2-7; 9 bases map to TRBD2. Germline V gene lookup returns CDR1 LGHDT and CDR2 YNNKEL (reference sequence). The junction had 4 bases not matched to a gene; V was cut back by 0 bases and J by 1 base. The CDR3 is 16 amino acids. The CDR3 loop is CASSQDWTSESYEQYF. Here the CDR3 DNA reads TGTGCCAGCAGCCAAGATTGGACTAGCGAGTCCTACGAGCAGTACTTC.

The chain is built from TRBV9 and TRBJ2-1, with 11 bases aligning to TRBD2. Unmatched junction bases numbered 17, after V lost 3 bases and J lost 9 bases. The CDR3 has 18 residues. The V gene's germline CDR1 is SGDLS and CDR2 YYNGEE. The CDR3 DNA reads TGTGCCAGCAGCGAGCCCCCCACTAGCGGGAGTATCAAAGGTGAGCAGTTCTTC. Encoded protein: CASSEPPTSGSIKGEQFF.

The V call is TRBV5-1, the J call TRBJ2-1, with TRBD2 matching 13 bases. With 4 bases clipped from V and 6 bases from J, the junction kept 10 bases outside the gene matches. The V gene's germline CDR1 is SGHRS and CDR2 YFSETQ. CDR3 length: 17 residues. Written as DNA, the CDR3 is TGCGCCAGCAGCGTCCCTTTACTAGCGGGAGGGCCCAATGAGCAGTTCTTC. Encoded protein: CASSVPLLAGGPNEQFF.

The chain is built from TRBV6-1 and TRBJ2-7, with 8 bases matching TRBD1. This CDR3 spans 15 amino acids. CDR1 and CDR2 from the germline V gene are MNHNS and SASEGT. The junction had 6 bases not matched to a gene; V was cut back by 2 bases and J by 3 bases. Here the CDR3 reads CASSEWAGGFYEQYF. The CDR3 coding sequence is TGTGCCAGCAGTGAATGGGCAGGGGGCTTCTACGAGCAGTACTTC.

The chain has TRBV5-1 and TRBJ2-3, with D possibly being TRBD1 (5 bases). The CDR3 is made up of 14 amino acids. The V gene lost 0 bases and the J gene lost 3 bases, with 8 bases spanning the gap. In germline, CDR1 is SGHRS, CDR2 YFSETQ. CDR3 bases: TGCGCCAGCAGCTTGGCCCCAGGGACAGATACGCAGTATTTT. It is translated as CASSLAPGTDTQYF.

This chain joins TRBV24-1 and TRBJ1-2, with 8 bases that match TRBD1. The V gene end was trimmed by 4 bases and the J gene end by 6 bases; junction bases not matched to a gene: 6. The CDR3 length is 14 residues. Germline V gives CDR1 KGHDR, CDR2 SFDVKD. CDR3 coding DNA: TGTGCCACCAGTGACCTGGACAGGGTAGATGGCTACACCTTC. It encodes CATSDLDRVDGYTF.

This chain links TRBV7-9 with TRBJ1-1; possibly TRBD1 for D (6 bases). The CDR3 runs to 14 residues. Trimming took 2 bases from V and 2 from J, leaving 9 bases between them. The germline CDR1 and CDR2 sequences are SEHNR and FQNEAQ (reference sequence). The CDR3 DNA reads TGTGCCAGCAGCTTAAGGACAGATAACACTGAAGCTTTCTTT. Its protein is CASSLRTDNTEAFF. Together with reference TRBV7-9 and TRBJ1-1, the CDR3 gives the full variable domain: DTGVSQNPRHKITKRGQNVTFRCDPISEHNRLYWYRQTLGQGPEFLTYFQNEAQLEKSRLLSDRFSAERPKGSFSTLEIQRTEQGDSAMYLCASSLRTDNTEAFFGQGTRLTVV.

The chain links TRBV7-9 to TRBJ1-1, with D perhaps matching TRBD1 (5 bases). The length of the CDR3 is 11 residues. CDR1 SEHNR and CDR2 FQNEAQ come from the germline V gene (reference sequence). The CDR3 protein is CASGGNTEAFF. In nucleotides, the CDR3 is TGTGCTTCCGGGGGGAACACTGAAGCTTTCTTT.

The chain couples TRBV28 to TRBJ1-5; the match to TRBD1 covers 7 bases. Germline CDR1 MDHEN, CDR2 SYDVKM. The V gene end was trimmed by 1 base and the J gene end by 4 bases; junction bases not matched to a gene: 7. The CDR3 covers 16 residues. The CDR3 region is CASSLFSRGPNQPQHF. In DNA, the CDR3 is TGTGCCAGCAGTTTATTTTCGAGGGGGCCGAATCAGCCCCAGCATTTT. Looking up the rest from reference TRBV28 and TRBJ1-5 gives the full variable domain: DVKVTQSSRYLVKRTGEKVFLECVQDMDHENMFWYRQDPGLGLRLIYFSYDVKMKEKGDIPEGYSVSREKKERFSLILESASTNQTSMYLCASSLFSRGPNQPQHFGDGTRLSIL.

This sequence joins TRBV5-1 and TRBJ2-5; a weak D match, TRBD2 (7 bases). V lost 6 bases, J lost 7 bases, and 25 bases lay in between. CDR3 length: 16 amino acids. From germline, CDR1 is SGHRS and CDR2 YFSETQ. In nucleotides, the CDR3 is TGCGCCAGCATCAAGGTTAAGCGGGACACCCCTAGGACCCAGTACTTC. This encodes CASIKVKRDTPRTQYF.

This clone has more than one count but fewer than ten. The chain combines TRBV7-6 with TRBJ2-2; TRBD2 matches at 11 bases. With 5 bases clipped from V and 2 bases from J, the junction kept 7 bases outside the gene matches. CDR3 length: 17 amino acids. CDR1 SGHVS and CDR2 FNYEAQ come from the germline V gene. CDR3 protein: CASSVPGLADNTGELFF. Here the CDR3 DNA reads TGTGCCAGCAGCGTCCCGGGACTAGCGGACAACACCGGGGAGCTGTTTTTT.

The chain carries TRBV5-1 and TRBJ2-3, with D possibly matching TRBD1 (5 bases). CDR3 size: 14 residues. Trimming pared 0 bases from V and 4 bases from J, leaving 9 bases between. Germline-derived CDR1 and CDR2 are SGHRS and YFSETQ. The CDR3 is CASSLVGAPDTQYF. As DNA, the CDR3 is TGCGCCAGCAGCTTGGTTGGGGCCCCAGATACGCAGTATTTT.

The chain is built from TRBV30 and TRBJ2-7; 10 bases are a match to TRBD1. V trimming: 4 bases; J trimming: 6 bases; junction bases outside the gene matches: 9. This CDR3 contains 14 residues. CDR1 is GTSNPN, CDR2 SVGIG, per germline (reference sequence). The CDR3 here is CAWIPGQGIGEQYF. The CDR3 nucleotides are TGTGCCTGGATTCCGGGACAGGGGATTGGCGAGCAGTACTTC.

The V gene is TRBV4-2, the J gene TRBJ2-7; 8 bases line up with TRBD1. This CDR3 has 15 residues. V dropped 0 bases and J dropped 7; count of bases not matched to a gene: 8. CDR1 and CDR2 from the germline V gene are LGHNA and YNFKEQ. The CDR3 loop reads CASSQEYGQGREQYF. The CDR3, as DNA: TGTGCCAGCAGCCAAGAGTACGGACAGGGTCGTGAGCAGTACTTC.

The chain joins TRBV7-3 to TRBJ1-1; D remains ambiguous. V dropped 0 bases and J dropped 2 bases, with 4 bases sitting between them. This CDR3 is 13 amino acids long. Germline CDR1 reads SGHTA; CDR2 reads FQGTGA. CDR3 nucleotides: TGTGCCAGCAGCTTAACGCGAAACACTGAAGCTTTCTTT. It codes for CASSLTRNTEAFF.

This clone was detected only once. This chain links TRBV24-1 with TRBJ2-7; the match to TRBD2 covers 14 bases. Germline V gene data show CDR1 as KGHDR and CDR2 as SFDVKD. V was clipped by 7 bases and J by 5 bases; unmatched bases: 12. This CDR3 has 17 residues. The CDR3 is CATSQGTSGSNGHEQYF. DNA of the CDR3: TGTGCCACCAGCCAAGGGACTAGCGGGAGTAATGGCCACGAGCAGTACTTC.

V and J are TRBV2 and TRBJ2-1; D is unclear. Deletions cut 6 bases from V and 0 bases from J, with 9 bases between. The CDR3 loop spans 14 amino acids. CDR1 and CDR2 (germline): SNHLY, FYNNEI. This CDR3 is CASSAGSSYNEQFF. CDR3 DNA sequence: TGTGCCAGCAGCGCAGGTAGCTCCTACAATGAGCAGTTCTTC.

This chain connects TRBV6-6 to TRBJ2-7, with a weak D call TRBD2 (5 bases). This CDR3 is built from 15 residues. The ends were cut back, 2 bases at V and 2 bases at J, with 13 bases in the middle. Germline V gives CDR1 MNHNY, CDR2 SVGAGI (reference sequence). The CDR3 is CASSYAPREAYEQYF. The CDR3 DNA reads TGTGCCAGCAGTTACGCCCCTCGGGAAGCCTACGAGCAGTACTTC.